This T cell receptor beta chain was recorded in a study of human T cells and chemical hapten exposure. Study-wide background: Per-sample TCR yield variation was attributed mainly to small pooled library volume differences.

Findings and caveats of the study: With alopecia, donors may have immune responses unlike healthy people's.

Unique molecular identifiers were attached to individual cDNA molecules during library preparation. TCRdb re-called the RACE reads through MiXCR, storing one row per CDR3 protein. Here the sample spans about 340,000 distinct CDR3 sequences, under 9% being singletons. This clonotype was observed a handful of times. Its specificity is unknown. The time point: patch test 1, 2 weeks after DPC sensitization. Sample treatment: therapeutic diphenylcyclopropenone sensitization with weekly scalp DPC. Trimming took 3 bases from V and 6 from J, leaving 14 bases between them. Germline CDR1 is SQVTM and CDR2 is ANQGSEA. The CDR3 covers 13 residues.

Sample: whole blood, taken in connection with sensitization to the hapten diphenylcyclopropenone (DPC). This receptor was taken from a woman aged 18-29 years with alopecia areata. Some clones in this sample may be carry-over from other donors' samples. The chain employs TRBV29-1 and TRBJ1-2; D uncertain. The chain's CDR3 is CSVDVTGSHGYTF. The DNA for the CDR3 is TGCAGCGTTGACGTCACGGGATCCCATGGCTACACCTTC.